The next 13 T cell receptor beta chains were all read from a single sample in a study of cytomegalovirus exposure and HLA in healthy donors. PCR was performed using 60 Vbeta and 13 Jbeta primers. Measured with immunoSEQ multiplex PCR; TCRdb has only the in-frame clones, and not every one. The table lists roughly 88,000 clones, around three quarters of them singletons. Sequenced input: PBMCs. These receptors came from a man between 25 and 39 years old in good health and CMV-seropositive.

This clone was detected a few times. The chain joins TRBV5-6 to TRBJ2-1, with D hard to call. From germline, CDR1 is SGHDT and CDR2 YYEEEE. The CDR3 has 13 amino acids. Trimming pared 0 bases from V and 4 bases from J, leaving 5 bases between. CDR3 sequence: CASSLGMYNEQFF. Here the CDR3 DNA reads TGTGCCAGCAGCTTGGGTATGTACAATGAGCAGTTCTTC.

The CDR3 reads CASSVNLGLADISSGANVLTF. The CDR3 region has the DNA TGTGCCAGCAGCGTAAACCTCGGACTAGCGGACATTAGCTCTGGGGCCAACGTCCTGACTTTC. The V call is TRBV9, the J call TRBJ2-6; 10 nucleotides line up with TRBD2. Trimming at V came to 1 base and at J to 0 bases, leaving 13 bases not matched to a gene. The CDR3 sequence is 21 residues long. Germline V CDR1 and CDR2: SGDLS, YYNGEE.

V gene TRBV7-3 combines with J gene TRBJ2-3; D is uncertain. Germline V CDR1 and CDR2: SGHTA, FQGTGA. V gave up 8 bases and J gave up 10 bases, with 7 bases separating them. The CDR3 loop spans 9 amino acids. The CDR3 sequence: CASSQSQYF. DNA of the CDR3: TGTGCCAGCTCCCAATCGCAGTATTTT.

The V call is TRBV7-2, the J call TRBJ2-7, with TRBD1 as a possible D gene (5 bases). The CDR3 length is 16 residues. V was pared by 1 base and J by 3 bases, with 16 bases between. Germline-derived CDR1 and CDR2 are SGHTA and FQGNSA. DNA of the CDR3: TGTGCCAGCAGCTTAGGGGGCTCCCCAGTCGACTACGAGCAGTACTTC. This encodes CASSLGGSPVDYEQYF. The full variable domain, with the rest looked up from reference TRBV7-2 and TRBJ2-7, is GAGVSQSPSNKVTEKGKDVELRCDPISGHTALYWYRQSLGQGLEFLIYFQGNSAPDKSGLPSDRFSAERTGGSVSTLTIQRTQQEDSAVYLCASSLGGSPVDYEQYFGPGTRLTVT.

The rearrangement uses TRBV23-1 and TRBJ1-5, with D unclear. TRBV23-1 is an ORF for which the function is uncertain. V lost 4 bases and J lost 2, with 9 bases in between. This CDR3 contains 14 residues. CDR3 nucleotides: TGCGCCAGCAGTCCACGAACAGGCAATCAGCCCCAGCATTTT. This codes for CASSPRTGNQPQHF.

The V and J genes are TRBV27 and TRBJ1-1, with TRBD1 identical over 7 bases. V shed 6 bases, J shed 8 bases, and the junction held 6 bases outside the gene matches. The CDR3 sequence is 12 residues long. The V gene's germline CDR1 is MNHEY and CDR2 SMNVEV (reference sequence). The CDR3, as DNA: TGTGCCAGCAGGTCAGGGGGATCGGAAGCTTTCTTT. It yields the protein CASRSGGSEAFF.

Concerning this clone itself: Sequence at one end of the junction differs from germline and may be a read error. The CDR3 nucleotides are TGTGCCAGCCGTGACGGAGGCTACGAGCAGTACTTC. Residues: CASRDGGYEQYF. The chain joins TRBV6-1 to TRBJ2-7; a possible D gene is TRBD2 (5 bases). The CDR3 sequence is 12 residues long. Germline V gene lookup returns CDR1 MNHNS and CDR2 SASEGT.

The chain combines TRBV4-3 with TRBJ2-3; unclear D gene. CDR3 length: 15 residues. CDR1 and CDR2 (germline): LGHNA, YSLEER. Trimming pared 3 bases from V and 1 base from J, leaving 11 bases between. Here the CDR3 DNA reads TGCGCCAGCAGCCACACCGCGGCCCGCACAGATACGCAGTATTTT. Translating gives CASSHTAARTDTQYF.

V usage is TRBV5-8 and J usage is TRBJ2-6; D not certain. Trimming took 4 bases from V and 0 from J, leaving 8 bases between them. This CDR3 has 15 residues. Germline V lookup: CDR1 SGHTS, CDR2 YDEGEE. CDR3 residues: CASSLLSSGANVLTF. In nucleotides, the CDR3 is TGTGCCAGCAGCCTGTTGAGCTCTGGGGCCAACGTCCTGACTTTC.

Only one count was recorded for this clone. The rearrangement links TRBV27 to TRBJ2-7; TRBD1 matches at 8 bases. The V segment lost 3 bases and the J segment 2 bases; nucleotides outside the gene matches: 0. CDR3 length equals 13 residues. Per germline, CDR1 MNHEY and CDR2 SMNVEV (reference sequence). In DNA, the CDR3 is TGTGCCAGCAGTTTGACAGGGGCCTACGAGCAGTACTTC. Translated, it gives CASSLTGAYEQYF.

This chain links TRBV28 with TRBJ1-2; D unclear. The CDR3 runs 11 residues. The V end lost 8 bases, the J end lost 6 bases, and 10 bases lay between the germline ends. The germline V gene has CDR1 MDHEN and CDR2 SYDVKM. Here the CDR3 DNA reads TGTGCCAGCCGGTTAAGCCATGGCTACACCTTC. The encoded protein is CASRLSHGYTF.

CDR3 sequence reads: CASNDGRVYEQYF. CDR3 bases: TGTGCCAGCAACGACGGGAGGGTCTACGAGCAGTACTTC. The rearrangement joins TRBV7-9 to TRBJ2-7; 8 bases map to TRBD2. The trim removed 7 bases at V and 3 bases at J, leaving 5 bases unmatched. This CDR3 comprises 13 residues. Germline CDR1 SEHNR, CDR2 FQNEAQ (reference sequence).

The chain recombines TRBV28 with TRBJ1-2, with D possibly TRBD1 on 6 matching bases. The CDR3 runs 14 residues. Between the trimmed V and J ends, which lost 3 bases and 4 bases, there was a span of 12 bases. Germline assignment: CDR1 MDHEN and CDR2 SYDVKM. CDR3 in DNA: TGTGCCAGCAGTTTCTCTACAGGGATCTATGGCTACACCTTC. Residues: CASSFSTGIYGYTF.